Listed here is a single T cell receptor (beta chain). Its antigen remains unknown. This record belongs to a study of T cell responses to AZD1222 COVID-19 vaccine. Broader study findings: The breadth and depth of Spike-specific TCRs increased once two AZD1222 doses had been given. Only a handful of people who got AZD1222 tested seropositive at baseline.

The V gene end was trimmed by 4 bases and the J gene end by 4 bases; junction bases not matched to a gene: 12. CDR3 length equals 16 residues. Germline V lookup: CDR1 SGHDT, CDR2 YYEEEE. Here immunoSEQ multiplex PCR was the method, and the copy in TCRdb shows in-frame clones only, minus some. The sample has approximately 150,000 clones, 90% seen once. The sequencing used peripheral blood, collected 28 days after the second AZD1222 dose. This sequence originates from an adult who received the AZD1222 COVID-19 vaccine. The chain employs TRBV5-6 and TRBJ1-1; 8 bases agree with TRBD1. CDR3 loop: CASSRGQGTVSTEAFF. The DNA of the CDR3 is TGTGCCAGCAGCCGAGGACAGGGCACAGTGAGCACTGAAGCTTTCTTT. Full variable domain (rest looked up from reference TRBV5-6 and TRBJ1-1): DAGVTQSPTHLIKTRGQQVTLRCSPKSGHDTVSWYQQALGQGPQFIFQYYEEEERQRGNFPDRFSGHQFPNYSSELNVNALLLGDSALYLCASSRGQGTVSTEAFFGQGTRLTVV.